This section outlines one T cell receptor beta chain sequence together with its context. This entry is derived from a study of blood T cells in healthy people across ages. Per sample, a minimum of 6.5 million PBMCs were isolated. This CDR3 region has 17 residues. Germline V gene lookup returns CDR1 LGHNA and CDR2 YNFKEQ. The V end lost 0 bases, the J end lost 2 bases, and 17 bases lay between the germline ends. Next came a second PCR, run for roughly 6 to 11 cycles, which used a sample-barcoded 5' primer along with a J-beta primer mix. Every cDNA molecule bore a tag from a template-switch adaptor containing 12 random nucleotides. TCRdb reprocessed the 5' RACE reads with MiXCR, giving one entry per CDR3 protein. The data show 790,000 or so distinct CDR3 sequences, roughly 56% seen once.

The chain uses TRBV4-2 and TRBJ2-7, with TRBD2 as a possible D gene (6 bases). The sample comprised blood. The clonotype comes from a man aged 35-49 years in good health. The CDR3 protein is CASSQDQGAGTPYEQYF. In nucleotides, the CDR3 is TGTGCCAGCAGCCAAGATCAAGGGGCGGGAACCCCCTACGAGCAGTACTTC.